The present entry profiles one T cell receptor (beta chain) with its context. The sample is drawn from a study of blood T cell repertoires in COVID-19. Study-wide background: COVID-19 samples from acute and convalescent phases originated in the United States, Italy and Spain. PBMCs, B-cell-depleted T cells, or T cells provided the cDNA or gDNA that made up the material.

How the authors handled the data: Amplified reference gene primers provided the basis for estimating nucleated cell counts. Only in-frame clones appear in the TCRdb table, and some are missing; sequencing was by immunoSEQ multiplex PCR. That table gives V, J and clone size, and the DNA gave D and trimming. The table lists about 190,000 clones, around 80% of them singletons, with about 12% in the top ten. With 2 bases removed from V and 4 bases from J, the gap between germline ends came to 6 bases. There are 13 residues in the CDR3. Germline V gives CDR1 SGHTA, CDR2 FQGNSA. The TCR comes from a woman at least 80 years old with COVID-19, enrolled during active disease. The rearrangement links TRBV7-2 to TRBJ1-5; no firm D call. Sequencing was done on a sample of peripheral blood. The CDR3 is CASSLYINQPQHF. CDR3 nucleotides: TGTGCCAGCAGCTTATACATTAATCAGCCCCAGCATTTT.